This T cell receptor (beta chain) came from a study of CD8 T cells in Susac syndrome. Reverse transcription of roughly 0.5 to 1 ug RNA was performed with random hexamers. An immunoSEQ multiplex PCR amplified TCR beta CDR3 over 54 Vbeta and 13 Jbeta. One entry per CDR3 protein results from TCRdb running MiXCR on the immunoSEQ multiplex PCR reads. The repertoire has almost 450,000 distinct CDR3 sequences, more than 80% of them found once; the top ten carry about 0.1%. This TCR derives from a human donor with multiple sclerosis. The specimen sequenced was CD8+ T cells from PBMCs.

The DNA for the CDR3 is TGCGCCAGCAGCCAAGACCCAGGGTTCTCCGAGCAGTACTTC. It codes for CASSQDPGFSEQYF. This chain connects TRBV4-1 to TRBJ2-7; weak D call: TRBD1 (5 bases). The CDR3 loop spans 14 amino acids. V gave up 0 bases and J gave up 6 bases, with 12 bases separating them. Germline V gene lookup returns CDR1 MGHRA and CDR2 YSYEKL.